Listed below are T cell receptor beta chains from one sample, sequenced in a study of post-analysis software for immune sequencing data. TCRdb used MiXCR to reprocess the PCR reads, holding one entry per CDR3 protein. Of 650,000 to 900,000 distinct CDR3 sequences listed, just over 45% are singletons. The sequencing input was blood. Source of these receptors: a girl aged 5-17 years with multiple sclerosis. Both conserved end residues are part of each CDR3. The order of the fields is CDR3 protein, CDR3 DNA, clone size, V gene, D gene, CDR3 length, J gene. The D gene is left open where the match is weak. Clone size is shown for a subset of rows, as once, few, many or a class of expanded clone.

CASSLRLKKWYGYTF	TGTGCCAGCAGTTTACGGCTTAAGAAGTGGTATGGCTACACCTTC	.	TRBV12-3/TRBV12-4	.	15	TRBJ1-2
CASSQDLSESPLGYTF	TGCGCCAGCAGCCAAGATCTGTCAGAATCTCCTCTGGGCTACACCTTC	few	TRBV4-1	.	16	TRBJ1-2
CASSQGGLVNNEQFF	TGCGCCAGCAGCCAAGGGGGACTAGTCAACAATGAGCAGTTCTTC	few	TRBV5-1	TRBD2	15	TRBJ2-1
CASSANSGSSYEQYF	TGTGCCAGCAGCGCCAATAGCGGGAGCTCCTACGAGCAGTACTTC	.	TRBV7-9	TRBD2	15	TRBJ2-7
CASSAGTATTDTQYF	TGTGCCAGCAGTGCCGGGACAGCAACCACAGATACGCAGTATTTT	.	TRBV28	TRBD1	15	TRBJ2-3
CASSLGPTDTNEQFF	TGTGCCAGCAGCTTAGGGCCCACAGACACCAATGAGCAGTTCTTC	.	TRBV7-9	.	15	TRBJ2-1
CASSPPDRRAYEQYF	TGTGCCAGCAGCCCACCGGACAGGAGGGCCTACGAGCAGTACTTC	.	TRBV7-9	.	15	TRBJ2-7
CASKSLLGNSGALYEQYF	TGTGCCAGCAAATCCCTCCTGGGGAATAGCGGGGCACTCTACGAGCAGTACTTC	many	TRBV11-2	TRBD2	18	TRBJ2-7
CASSLRLAGGRETQYF	TGTGCCAGCAGCCTAAGGCTAGCGGGAGGGCGGGAGACCCAGTACTTC	.	TRBV13	TRBD2	16	TRBJ2-5
CAISGGESGNTIYF	TGTGCCATCAGCGGAGGGGAATCTGGAAACACCATATATTTT	.	TRBV10-3	.	14	TRBJ1-3
CSAPRQGGADTQYF	TGCAGCGCACCCAGGCAGGGTGGCGCAGATACGCAGTATTTT	few	TRBV29-1	.	14	TRBJ2-3
CASSAPPWRRQETQYF	TGCGCCAGCAGCGCACCCCCGTGGCGGAGGCAAGAGACCCAGTACTTC	.	TRBV5-1	.	16	TRBJ2-5
CASSLDRAPGEQYF	TGTGCCAGCAGCTTGGATAGGGCTCCAGGCGAGCAGTACTTC	few	TRBV5-6	.	14	TRBJ2-7
CSVEPGVESDTQYF	TGCAGCGTGGAACCGGGAGTAGAGTCGGATACGCAGTATTTT	.	TRBV29-1	.	14	TRBJ2-3
CALNTGSHGYTF	TGTGCCTTAAATACAGGGAGTCATGGCTACACCTTC	few	TRBV30	.	12	TRBJ1-2
CASSFGHTGADYEQYF	TGTGCCAGCAGCTTCGGGCACACAGGGGCGGACTACGAGCAGTACTTC	few	TRBV7-9	TRBD1	16	TRBJ2-7
CASSPPWSYEQYF	TGTGCCAGCAGTCCTCCGTGGTCCTACGAGCAGTACTTC	.	TRBV27	.	13	TRBJ2-7
CASSLGSGSHTEAFF	TGTGCCAGCAGCTTGGGGTCGGGGAGCCACACTGAAGCTTTCTTT	.	TRBV5-5	.	15	TRBJ1-1
CASSPWGQVNTEAFF	TGCGCCAGCAGCCCATGGGGGCAGGTGAACACTGAAGCTTTCTTT	.	TRBV5-1	.	15	TRBJ1-1
CASSQTGVNEKLFF	TGCGCCAGCAGCCAGACAGGCGTTAATGAAAAACTGTTTTTT	once	TRBV5-1	.	14	TRBJ1-4
CSAKKAGTSSNEQFF	TGCAGTGCTAAAAAAGCGGGAACCTCTTCGAATGAGCAGTTCTTC	.	TRBV20-1	TRBD2	15	TRBJ2-1
CASSQMLGGEQFF	TGCGCCAGCAGCCAAATGCTTGGGGGTGAGCAGTTCTTC	few	TRBV4-3	.	13	TRBJ2-1
CASSTSLYNEQFF	TGTGCCAGCAGCACCAGCCTCTACAATGAGCAGTTCTTC	few	TRBV7-9	.	13	TRBJ2-1
CASSSTIRLNYGYTF	TGTGCCAGCAGTTCAACCATCCGCCTTAACTATGGCTACACCTTC	.	TRBV12-3/TRBV12-4	.	15	TRBJ1-2
CSARVTGGGETQYF	TGCAGTGCTAGAGTGACGGGGGGAGGAGAGACCCAGTACTTC	.	TRBV20-1	TRBD2	14	TRBJ2-5